The 10 T cell receptor beta chains below come from one sample, sequenced in a study of regulatory T cells in long-lasting Graves disease. The time point here: persistent/refractory GD, antithyroid drugs over 5 years with positive TRAb. From PBMCs, RNA was extracted and then used to make the TCR library. Relying on iRepertoire HTBI primers and Arm-PCR of CDR3 regions, the team built TCR beta libraries. TCRdb called the multiplex PCR reads again in MiXCR, with one record for every CDR3 protein. The data contain some 330,000 distinct CDR3 sequences, roughly 25% of them singletons. Sequencing used peripheral blood mononuclear cells (PBMCs), obtained when the disease was refractory, from a patient treated with antithyroid drugs. The receptors were sampled from a woman aged 35 to 49 with Graves disease.

The chain couples TRBV10-3 to TRBJ2-7; 8 bases match TRBD1. Germline V lookup: CDR1 ENHRY, CDR2 SYGVKD. This CDR3 has 14 residues. The J segment lost 2 bases and the V segment lost 5 bases, leaving 5 bases of the junction unmatched. In nucleotides, the CDR3 is TGTGCCATCAGTTCGGACAGGGAGGCCTACGAGCAGTACTTC. Amino acids: CAISSDREAYEQYF.

This clonotype was counted at least ten times. The chain joins TRBV28 to TRBJ1-4, with D maybe TRBD1 (5 bases). CDR1 and CDR2 (germline): MDHEN, SYDVKM. The V end was cut by 3 bases, the J end by 4 bases, with 12 bases between. The CDR3 consists of 15 residues. The CDR3 bases are TGTGCCAGCAGTTTGGGACGAGGGGTTAATGAAAAACTGTTTTTT. It specifies CASSLGRGVNEKLFF.

This clonotype was picked up many times. The CDR3 is CSVGIRLQANYGYTF. In nucleotides, the CDR3 is TGCAGCGTGGGGATAAGGTTGCAAGCTAACTATGGCTACACCTTC. The rearrangement links TRBV29-1 to TRBJ1-2; D is unclear. The V gene lost 6 bases and the J gene lost 0 bases, with 17 bases spanning the gap. Per germline, CDR1 SQVTM and CDR2 ANQGSEA. This CDR3 contains 15 residues.

The rearrangement links TRBV11-2 to TRBJ1-3, with D possibly TRBD1 on 5 matching bases. The CDR3 contains 11 residues. V was trimmed by 7 bases and J by 8 bases, leaving 9 bases between them. Germline V gene sequence: CDR1 SGHAT, CDR2 FQNNGV. Here the CDR3 DNA reads TGTGCCAGCACCACGGGGGACACCATATATTTT. It yields the protein CASTTGDTIYF.

This clonotype was detected a few times. The V gene is TRBV29-1, the J gene TRBJ1-1; D is ambiguous. The CDR3 sequence is 12 residues long. Germline CDR1 reads SQVTM; CDR2 reads ANQGSEA. Trimming stripped 7 bases from V and 6 bases from J, with 15 bases between. The CDR3 sequence: CSAGSSGSEAFF. In nucleotides, the CDR3 is TGCAGCGCCGGGTCGTCGGGGTCTGAAGCTTTCTTT.

This clonotype is termed medium-sized (0.01 to 0.1%). This chain connects TRBV28 to TRBJ1-1; 9 bases fit TRBD1. This CDR3 contains 15 residues. V lost 5 bases, J lost 1 base, and 5 bases stayed unmatched. From germline, CDR1 is MDHEN and CDR2 SYDVKM. The CDR3 here is CASSVPGQGNTEAFF. The DNA for the CDR3 is TGTGCCAGCAGTGTGCCGGGACAGGGGAACACTGAAGCTTTCTTT.

This clonotype was seen only a few times. The gene calls are TRBV20-1 and TRBJ1-1, with 8 bases matching TRBD1. CDR1 and CDR2 from the germline V gene are DFQATT and SNEGSKA (reference sequence). V trimming: 3 bases; J trimming: 7 bases; junction bases outside the gene matches: 10. This CDR3 has 14 amino acids. This CDR3 is CSASRDRNLGEAFF. In nucleotides, the CDR3 is TGCAGTGCTAGCCGGGACAGGAATCTTGGTGAAGCTTTCTTT.

Remarks on this clonotype: This may be a read error, as it is one base from a much larger clone. The chain couples TRBV6-5 to TRBJ1-2; D remains unclear. The CDR3 consists of 13 residues. V was trimmed by 2 bases and J by 8 bases, leaving 12 bases between them. Germline CDR1 is MNHEY and CDR2 is SVGAGI. CDR3: CASSYQPGFGYTF. The CDR3 DNA follows: TGTGCCAGCAGTTACCAGCCGGGGTTCGGCTACACCTTC.

The chain uses TRBV28 and TRBJ2-3; D is unclear. V dropped 7 bases and J dropped 8 bases, with 13 bases sitting between them. This CDR3 region has 12 residues. Germline V gene sequence: CDR1 MDHEN, CDR2 SYDVKM. CDR3 loop: CASTSYGGTQYF. The CDR3 nucleotides are TGTGCCAGCACTTCATATGGCGGTACGCAGTATTTT.

This clonotype was seen a few times. The chain combines TRBV7-9 with TRBJ2-7; 7 bases fit TRBD2. This CDR3 is built from 11 residues. Germline V lookup: CDR1 SEHNR, CDR2 FQNEAQ (reference sequence). Trimming took 5 bases from V and 11 from J; bases not matched to a gene: 6. The CDR3 DNA reads as TGTGCCAGCAGCGAATCCCGGGGGGAGTACTTC. Translating gives CASSESRGEYF.